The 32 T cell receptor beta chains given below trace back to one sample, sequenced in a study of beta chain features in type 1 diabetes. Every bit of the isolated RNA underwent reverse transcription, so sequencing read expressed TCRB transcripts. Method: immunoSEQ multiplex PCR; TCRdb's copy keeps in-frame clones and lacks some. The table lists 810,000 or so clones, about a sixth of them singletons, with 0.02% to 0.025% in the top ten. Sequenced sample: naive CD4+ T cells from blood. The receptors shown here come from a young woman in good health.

The CDR3: CASRQSLDGQLPYEQYF. CDR3 coding DNA: TGCGCCAGCAGGCAAAGTTTAGACGGGCAGTTGCCTTACGAGCAGTACTTC. The V and J genes are TRBV4-3 and TRBJ2-7; D gene uncertain. With 6 bases removed from V and 4 bases from J, the gap between germline ends came to 25 bases. CDR3 length: 17 amino acids. Germline V gene data show CDR1 as LGHNA and CDR2 as YSLEER.

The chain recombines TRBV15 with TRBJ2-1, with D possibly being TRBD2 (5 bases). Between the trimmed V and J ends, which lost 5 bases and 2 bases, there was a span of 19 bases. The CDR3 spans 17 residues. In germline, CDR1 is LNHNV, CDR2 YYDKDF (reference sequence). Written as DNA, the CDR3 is TGTGCCACCAGCCGTCGGGGTCTAGGGAACGCCTACAATGAGCAGTTCTTC. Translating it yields CATSRRGLGNAYNEQFF.

As DNA, the CDR3 is TGTGCCAGTAGTATAGGGCTCGGGGGGGGAAATGAGCAGTTCTTC. Protein sequence: CASSIGLGGGNEQFF. The chain recombines TRBV19 with TRBJ2-1, with 8 positions matching TRBD2. The CDR3 covers 15 residues. Trimming took 1 base from V and 7 from J; bases not matched to a gene: 6. Germline values: CDR1 LNHDA, CDR2 SQIVND (reference sequence). The entire variable domain, with the rest obtained from reference TRBV19 and TRBJ2-1, is as follows: DGGITQSPKYLFRKEGQNVTLSCEQNLNHDAMYWYRQDPGQGLRLIYYSQIVNDFQKGDIAEGYSVSREKKESFPLTVTSAQKNPTAFYLCASSIGLGGGNEQFFGPGTRLTVL.

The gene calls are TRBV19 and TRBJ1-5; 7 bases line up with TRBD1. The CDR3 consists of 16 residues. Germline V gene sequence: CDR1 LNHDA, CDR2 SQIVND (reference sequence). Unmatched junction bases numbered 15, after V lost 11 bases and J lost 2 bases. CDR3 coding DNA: TGTGCCTCGGGGGGAACGGAGGGGGCCCGCAATCAGCCCCAGCATTTT. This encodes CASGGTEGARNQPQHF. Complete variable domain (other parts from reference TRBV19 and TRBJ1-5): DGGITQSPKYLFRKEGQNVTLSCEQNLNHDAMYWYRQDPGQGLRLIYYSQIVNDFQKGDIAEGYSVSREKKESFPLTVTSAQKNPTAFYLCASGGTEGARNQPQHFGDGTRLSIL.

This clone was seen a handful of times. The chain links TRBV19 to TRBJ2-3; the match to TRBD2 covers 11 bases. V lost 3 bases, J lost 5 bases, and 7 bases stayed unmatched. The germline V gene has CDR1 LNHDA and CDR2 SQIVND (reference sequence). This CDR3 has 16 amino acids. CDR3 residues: CASSMISGRAQDTQYF. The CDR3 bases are TGTGCCAGTAGTATGATTAGCGGGAGGGCCCAAGATACGCAGTATTTT.

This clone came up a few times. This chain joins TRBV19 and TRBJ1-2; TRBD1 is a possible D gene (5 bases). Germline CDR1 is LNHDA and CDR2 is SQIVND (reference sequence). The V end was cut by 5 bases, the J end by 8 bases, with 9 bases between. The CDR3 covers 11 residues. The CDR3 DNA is TGTGCCAGTAGTGCCGGGACGGGCTACACCTTC. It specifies CASSAGTGYTF. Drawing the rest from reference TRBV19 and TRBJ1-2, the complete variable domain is DGGITQSPKYLFRKEGQNVTLSCEQNLNHDAMYWYRQDPGQGLRLIYYSQIVNDFQKGDIAEGYSVSREKKESFPLTVTSAQKNPTAFYLCASSAGTGYTFGSGTRLTVV.

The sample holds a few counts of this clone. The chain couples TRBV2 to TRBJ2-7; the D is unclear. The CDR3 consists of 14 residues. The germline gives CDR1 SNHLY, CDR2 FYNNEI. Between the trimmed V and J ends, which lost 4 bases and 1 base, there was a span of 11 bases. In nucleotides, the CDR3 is TGTGCCAGCAGTGGCGGCTTACTATCCTACGAGCAGTACTTC. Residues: CASSGGLLSYEQYF.

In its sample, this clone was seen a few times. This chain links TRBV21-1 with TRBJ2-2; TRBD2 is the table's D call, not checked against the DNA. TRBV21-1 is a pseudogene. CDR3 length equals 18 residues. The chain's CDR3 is CASRGVFGTSGRAGELFF. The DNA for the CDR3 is TGTGCCAGCAGGGGAGTGTTCGGGACTAGCGGGAGGGCCGGGGAGCTGTTTTTT.

The CDR3 region is CASGTGGFFGYTF. DNA of the CDR3: TGTGCCAGCGGGACAGGGGGCTTTTTTGGCTACACCTTC. The chain couples TRBV28 to TRBJ1-2, with 12 bases lining up with TRBD1. The CDR3 has 13 amino acids. Per germline, CDR1 MDHEN and CDR2 SYDVKM. V lost 8 bases to trimming and J lost 7 bases; unmatched junction nucleotides: 5.

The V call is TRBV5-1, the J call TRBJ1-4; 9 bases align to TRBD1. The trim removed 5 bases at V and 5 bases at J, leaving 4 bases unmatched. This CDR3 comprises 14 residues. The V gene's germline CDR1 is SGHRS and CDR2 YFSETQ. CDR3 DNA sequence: TGCGCCAGCAGACTGACAGGGGGAAATGAAAAACTGTTTTTT. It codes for CASRLTGGNEKLFF.

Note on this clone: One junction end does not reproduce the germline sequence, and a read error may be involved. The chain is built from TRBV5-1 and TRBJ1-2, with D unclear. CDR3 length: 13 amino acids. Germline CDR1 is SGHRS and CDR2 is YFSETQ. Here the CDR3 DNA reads TGTGCCAGCAGCTTTACGGGGTGGAGCGGCTACACCTTC. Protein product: CASSFTGWSGYTF.

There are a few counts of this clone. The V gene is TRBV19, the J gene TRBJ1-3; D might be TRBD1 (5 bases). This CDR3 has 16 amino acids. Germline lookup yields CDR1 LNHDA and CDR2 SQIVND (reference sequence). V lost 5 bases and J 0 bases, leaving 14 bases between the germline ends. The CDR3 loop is CASSRDSYLSGNTIYF. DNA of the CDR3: TGTGCCAGTAGTCGGGACTCTTACCTCTCTGGAAACACCATATATTTT.

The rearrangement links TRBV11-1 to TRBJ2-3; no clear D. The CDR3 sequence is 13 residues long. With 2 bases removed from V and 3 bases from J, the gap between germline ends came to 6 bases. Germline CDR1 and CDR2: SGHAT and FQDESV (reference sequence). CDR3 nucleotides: TGTGCCAGCAGCTTAACCTTAACAGATACGCAGTATTTT. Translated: CASSLTLTDTQYF.

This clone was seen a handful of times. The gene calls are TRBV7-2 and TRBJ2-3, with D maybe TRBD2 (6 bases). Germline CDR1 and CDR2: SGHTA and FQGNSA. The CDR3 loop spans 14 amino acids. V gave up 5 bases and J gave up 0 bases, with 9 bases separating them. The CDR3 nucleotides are TGTGCCAGCAGCGTGAGCGGGAGCACAGATACGCAGTATTTT. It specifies CASSVSGSTDTQYF.

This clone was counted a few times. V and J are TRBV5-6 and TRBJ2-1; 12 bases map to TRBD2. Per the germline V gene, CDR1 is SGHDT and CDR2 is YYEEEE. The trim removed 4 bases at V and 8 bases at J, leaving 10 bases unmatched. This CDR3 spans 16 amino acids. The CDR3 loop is CASSPFRTSGIDEQFF. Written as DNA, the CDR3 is TGTGCCAGCAGCCCATTCAGGACTAGCGGGATAGATGAGCAGTTCTTC.

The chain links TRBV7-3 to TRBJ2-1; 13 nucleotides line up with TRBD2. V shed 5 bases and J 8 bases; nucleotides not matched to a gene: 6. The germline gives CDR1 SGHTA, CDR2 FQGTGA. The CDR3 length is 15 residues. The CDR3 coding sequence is TGTGCCAGCAGCCCCGGGACTAGCGGGAACCATGAGCAGTTCTTC. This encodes CASSPGTSGNHEQFF. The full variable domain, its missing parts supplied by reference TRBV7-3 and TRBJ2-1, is GAGVSQTPSNKVTEKGKYVELRCDPISGHTALYWYRQSLGQGPEFLIYFQGTGAADDSGLPNDRFFAVRPEGSVSTLKIQRTERGDSAVYLCASSPGTSGNHEQFFGPGTRLTVL.

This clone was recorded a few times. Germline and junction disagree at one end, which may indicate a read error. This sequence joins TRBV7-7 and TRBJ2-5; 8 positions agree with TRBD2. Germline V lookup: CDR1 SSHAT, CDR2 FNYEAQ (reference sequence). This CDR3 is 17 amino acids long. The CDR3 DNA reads TGTGCTAGCAGCTTAGGCACTAGCGGAAGTGCTCAAGAGACCCAGTACTTC. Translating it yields CASSLGTSGSAQETQYF.

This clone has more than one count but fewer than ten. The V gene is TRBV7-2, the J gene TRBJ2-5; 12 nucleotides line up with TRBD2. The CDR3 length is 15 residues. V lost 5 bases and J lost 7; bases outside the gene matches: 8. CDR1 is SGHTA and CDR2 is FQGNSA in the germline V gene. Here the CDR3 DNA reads TGTGCCAGCAGCACTAGCGGGAGGTATATGGGGACCCAGTACTTC. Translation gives CASSTSGRYMGTQYF.

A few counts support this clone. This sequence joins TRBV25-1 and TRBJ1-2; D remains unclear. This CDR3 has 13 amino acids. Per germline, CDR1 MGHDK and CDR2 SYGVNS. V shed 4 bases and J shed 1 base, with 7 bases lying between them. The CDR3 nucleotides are TGTGCCAGCAGTGGGACGGATAACTATGGCTACACCTTC. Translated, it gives CASSGTDNYGYTF.

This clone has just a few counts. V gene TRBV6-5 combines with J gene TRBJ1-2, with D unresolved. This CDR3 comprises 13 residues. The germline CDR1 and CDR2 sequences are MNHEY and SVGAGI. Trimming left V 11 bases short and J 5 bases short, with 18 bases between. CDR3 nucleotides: TGTGCCTCCGGAGCGACCTCCAATTATGGCTACACCTTC. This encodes CASGATSNYGYTF.

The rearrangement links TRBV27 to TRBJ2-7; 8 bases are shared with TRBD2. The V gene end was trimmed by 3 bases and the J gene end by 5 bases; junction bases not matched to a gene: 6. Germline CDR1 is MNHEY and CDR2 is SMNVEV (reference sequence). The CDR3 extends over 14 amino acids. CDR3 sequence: CASSFFGRAHEQYF. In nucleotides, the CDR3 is TGTGCCAGCAGTTTCTTCGGGAGGGCCCACGAGCAGTACTTC.

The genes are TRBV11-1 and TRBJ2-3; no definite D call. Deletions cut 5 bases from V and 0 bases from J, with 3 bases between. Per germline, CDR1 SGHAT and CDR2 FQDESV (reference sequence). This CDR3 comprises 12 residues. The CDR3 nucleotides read TGTGCCAGCAGCATCAGCACAGATACGCAGTATTTT. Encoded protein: CASSISTDTQYF.

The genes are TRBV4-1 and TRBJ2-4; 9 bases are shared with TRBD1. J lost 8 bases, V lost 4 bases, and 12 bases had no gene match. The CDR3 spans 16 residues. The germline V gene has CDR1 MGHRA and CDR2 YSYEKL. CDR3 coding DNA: TGCGCCAGCAGCCTTATAACCGGGACAGGGAAGGACATTCAGTACTTC. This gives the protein CASSLITGTGKDIQYF.

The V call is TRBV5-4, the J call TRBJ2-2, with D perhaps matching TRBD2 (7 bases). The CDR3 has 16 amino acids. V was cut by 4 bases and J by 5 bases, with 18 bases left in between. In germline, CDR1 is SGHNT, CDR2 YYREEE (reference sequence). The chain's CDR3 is CASSGGGNLRTGELFF. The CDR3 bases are TGTGCCAGCAGCGGCGGGGGCAACCTGAGAACCGGGGAGCTGTTTTTT.

CDR3 loop: CASSQTVGHSGNTIYF. In DNA form, the CDR3 reads TGCGCCAGCAGCCAAACGGTTGGCCACTCTGGAAACACCATATATTTT. The chain recombines TRBV4-3 with TRBJ1-3; D remains ambiguous. Trimming pared 2 bases from V and 0 bases from J, leaving 11 bases between. Germline CDR1 reads LGHNA; CDR2 reads YSLEER. This CDR3 region has 16 residues.

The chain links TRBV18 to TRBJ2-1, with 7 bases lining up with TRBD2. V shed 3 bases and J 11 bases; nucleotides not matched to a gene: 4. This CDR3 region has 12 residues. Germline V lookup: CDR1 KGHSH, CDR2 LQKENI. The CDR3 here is CASSPERDKQFF. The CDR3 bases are TGTGCCAGCTCACCTGAGCGGGATAAGCAGTTCTTC.

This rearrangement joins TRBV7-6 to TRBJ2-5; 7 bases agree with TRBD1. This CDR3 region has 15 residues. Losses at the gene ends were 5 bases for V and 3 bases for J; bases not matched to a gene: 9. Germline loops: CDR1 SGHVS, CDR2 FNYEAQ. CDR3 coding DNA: TGTGCCAGCAGCCTAGGACAGGCCAATAAAGAGACCCAGTACTTC. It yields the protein CASSLGQANKETQYF.

The CDR3 protein is CASSPRTGMVREQFF. The CDR3 bases are TGCGCCAGCAGCCCCCGGACAGGTATGGTCAGGGAGCAGTTCTTC. V is TRBV5-1 and J is TRBJ2-1, with 7 bases matching TRBD1. The trim removed 4 bases at V and 10 bases at J, leaving 14 bases unmatched. Germline V gene lookup returns CDR1 SGHRS and CDR2 YFSETQ. The CDR3 totals 15 residues. The entire variable domain, with the rest obtained from reference TRBV5-1 and TRBJ2-1, is as follows: KAGVTQTPRYLIKTRGQQVTLSCSPISGHRSVSWYQQTPGQGLQFLFEYFSETQRNKGNFPGRFSGRQFSNSRSEMNVSTLELGDSALYLCASSPRTGMVREQFFGPGTRLTVL.

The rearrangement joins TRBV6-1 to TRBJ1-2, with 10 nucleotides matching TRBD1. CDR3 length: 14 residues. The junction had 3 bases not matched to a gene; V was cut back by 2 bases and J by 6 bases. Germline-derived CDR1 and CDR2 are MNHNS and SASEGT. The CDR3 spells CASSERDRGHGYTF. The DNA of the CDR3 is TGTGCCAGCAGTGAAAGGGACAGGGGTCATGGCTACACCTTC.

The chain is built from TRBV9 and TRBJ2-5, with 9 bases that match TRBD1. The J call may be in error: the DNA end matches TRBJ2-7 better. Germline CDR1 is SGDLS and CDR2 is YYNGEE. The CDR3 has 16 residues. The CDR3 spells CASSVGTDRGFYEQYF. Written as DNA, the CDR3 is TGTGCCAGCAGCGTAGGCACGGACAGGGGTTTCTACGAGCAGTACTTC.

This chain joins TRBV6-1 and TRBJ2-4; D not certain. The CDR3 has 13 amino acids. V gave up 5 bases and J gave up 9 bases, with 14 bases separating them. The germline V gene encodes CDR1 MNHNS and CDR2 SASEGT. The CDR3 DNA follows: TGTGCCAGCAGTCGGACCCTTATCAGCATTCAGTACTTC. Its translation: CASSRTLISIQYF.

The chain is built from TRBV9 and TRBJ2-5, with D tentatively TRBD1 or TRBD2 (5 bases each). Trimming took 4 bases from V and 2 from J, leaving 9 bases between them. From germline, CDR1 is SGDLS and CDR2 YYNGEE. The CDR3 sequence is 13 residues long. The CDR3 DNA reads TGTGCCAGCAGCACGGGGCAGCAAGAGACCCAGTACTTC. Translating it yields CASSTGQQETQYF.